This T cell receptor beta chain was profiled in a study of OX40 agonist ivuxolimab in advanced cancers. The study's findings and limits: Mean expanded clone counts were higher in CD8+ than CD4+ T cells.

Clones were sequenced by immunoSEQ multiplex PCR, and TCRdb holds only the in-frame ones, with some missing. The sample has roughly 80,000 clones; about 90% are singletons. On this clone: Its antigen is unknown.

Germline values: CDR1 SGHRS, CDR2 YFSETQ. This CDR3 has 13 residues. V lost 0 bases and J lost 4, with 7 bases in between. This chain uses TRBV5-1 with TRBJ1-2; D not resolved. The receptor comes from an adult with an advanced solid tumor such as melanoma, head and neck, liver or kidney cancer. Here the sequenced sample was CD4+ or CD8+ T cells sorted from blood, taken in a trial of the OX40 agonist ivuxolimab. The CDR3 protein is CASSLDSAYGYTF. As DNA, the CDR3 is TGCGCCAGCAGCTTGGACAGCGCCTATGGCTACACCTTC.